The clone carrying this T cell receptor beta chain came up once. This sample is drawn from a study of shared clonotypes between healthy human individuals. Background on the study: Each donor's CD8 memory used one plate, CD8 naive two, each CD4 subset three.

Some clones are missing from TCRdb's copy, which holds only in-frame ones; the method was immunoSEQ multiplex PCR. The sample includes over a million clones, about 70% seen only once; the top ten take roughly 1.5%. This CDR3 spans 15 amino acids. Germline V CDR1 and CDR2: MNHEY, SVGAGI. The V end lost 4 bases, the J end lost 1 base, and 12 bases lay between the germline ends. The TCR was taken from a man younger than 30 in good health. The sample comprised memory CD4+ T cells sorted from blood. Subset described: CD45RA-negative fraction. This chain links TRBV6-5 with TRBJ2-3, with D hard to call. For the CDR3, the DNA is TGTGCCAGCAGTTTAATGGGCGGACGCACAGATACGCAGTATTTT. Translation gives CASSLMGGRTDTQYF.